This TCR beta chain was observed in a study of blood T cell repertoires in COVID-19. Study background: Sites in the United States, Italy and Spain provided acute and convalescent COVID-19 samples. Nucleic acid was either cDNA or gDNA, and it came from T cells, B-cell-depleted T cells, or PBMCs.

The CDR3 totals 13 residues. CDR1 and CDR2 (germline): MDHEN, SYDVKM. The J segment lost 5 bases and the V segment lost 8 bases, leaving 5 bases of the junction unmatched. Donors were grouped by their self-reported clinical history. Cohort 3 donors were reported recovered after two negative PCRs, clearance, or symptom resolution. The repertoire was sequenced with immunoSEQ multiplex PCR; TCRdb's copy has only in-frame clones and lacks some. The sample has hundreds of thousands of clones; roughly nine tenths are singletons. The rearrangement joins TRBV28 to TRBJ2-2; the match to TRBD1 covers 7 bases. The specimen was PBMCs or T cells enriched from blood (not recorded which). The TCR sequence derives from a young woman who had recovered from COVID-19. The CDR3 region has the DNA TGTGCCAGCCGACAGGGCGTGACCGGGGAGCTGTTTTTT. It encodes CASRQGVTGELFF. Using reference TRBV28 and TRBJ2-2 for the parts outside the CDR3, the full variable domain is DVKVTQSSRYLVKRTGEKVFLECVQDMDHENMFWYRQDPGLGLRLIYFSYDVKMKEKGDIPEGYSVSREKKERFSLILESASTNQTSMYLCASRQGVTGELFFGEGSRLTVL.